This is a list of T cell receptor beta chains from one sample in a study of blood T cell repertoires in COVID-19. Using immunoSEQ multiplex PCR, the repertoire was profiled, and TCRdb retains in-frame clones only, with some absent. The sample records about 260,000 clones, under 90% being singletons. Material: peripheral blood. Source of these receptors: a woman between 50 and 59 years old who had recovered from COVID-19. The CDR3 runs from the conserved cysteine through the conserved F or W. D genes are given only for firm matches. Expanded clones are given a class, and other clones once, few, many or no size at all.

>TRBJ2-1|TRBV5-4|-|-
TGTGCCAGCAGCCGCAGACTAGAGGAATGGAACAATGAGCAGTTCTTC
CASSRRLEEWNNEQFF
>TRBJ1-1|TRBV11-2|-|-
TGTGCCAGCAGCTCTGGGACATACGAGTCCGGGGCTTTCTTT
CASSSGTYESGAFF
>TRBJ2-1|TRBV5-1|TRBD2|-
TGCGCCAGCAGTCCCGCCGGGACTAGCGGGGGCGGAGCCTACAATGAGCAGTTCTTC
CASSPAGTSGGGAYNEQFF
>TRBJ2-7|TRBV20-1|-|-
TGCAGTGCTAGTCGCGCGAGCTCCTACGAGCAGTACTTC
CSASRASSYEQYF
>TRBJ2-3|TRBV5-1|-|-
TGCGCCAGCAGCTTGCCGGTAGGGGGGGGCACAGATACGCAGTATTTT
CASSLPVGGGTDTQYF
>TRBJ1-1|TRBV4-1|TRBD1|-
TGCGCCAGCAGCCAAGATCGGCAGGGGGGAACTGAAGCTTTCTTT
CASSQDRQGGTEAFF
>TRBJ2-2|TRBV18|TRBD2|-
TGTGCCAGCTCACCAAGGCGAGCGGGAAGAGGCGGGGAGCTGTTTTTT
CASSPRRAGRGGELFF
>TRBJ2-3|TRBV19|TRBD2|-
TGTGCCAGCCGACTAGCGGGAGGCCCAGATACGCAGTATTTT
CASRLAGGPDTQYF
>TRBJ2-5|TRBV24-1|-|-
TGTGCCACCAGTGATTTCAGGAGGGAGGAGACCCAGTACTTC
CATSDFRREETQYF
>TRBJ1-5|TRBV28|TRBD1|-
TGTGCCAGCGGCCCCGGGACAGGGGGCAGTCAGCCCCAGCATTTT
CASGPGTGGSQPQHF
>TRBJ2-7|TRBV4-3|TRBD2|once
TGCGCCAGCAGCCAAGCTCATGCGGGAGGTCACTACGAGCAGTACTTC
CASSQAHAGGHYEQYF
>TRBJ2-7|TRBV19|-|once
TGTGCCAGTAGTGTCCGGACTTCCTACGAGCAGTACTTC
CASSVRTSYEQYF
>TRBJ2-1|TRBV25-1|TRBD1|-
TGTGCCACCTCACAGGGGGCGAGCTCCTACAATGAGCAGTTCTTC
CATSQGASSYNEQFF
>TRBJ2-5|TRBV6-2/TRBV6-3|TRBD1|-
TGTGCCAGCAGTCCCGTACGGGGCCCTGGGACAGACTCTTTGAAGACCCAGTACTTC
CASSPVRGPGTDSLKTQYF
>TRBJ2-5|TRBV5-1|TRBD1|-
TGCGCCAGCAGCTCAGACAGGGGCGGTCAGGAGACCCAGTACTTC
CASSSDRGGQETQYF
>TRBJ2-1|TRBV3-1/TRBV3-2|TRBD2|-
TGTGCCAGCAGCCAAGATGTAGGACTAGCGGGGAGGAATGAGCAGTTCTTC
CASSQDVGLAGRNEQFF
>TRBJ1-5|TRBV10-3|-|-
TGTGCCATCAGTGCCGCGACAGGCCATCCCAATCAGCCCCAGCATTTT
CAISAATGHPNQPQHF
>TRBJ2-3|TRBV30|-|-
TGTGCCTGGAGCAGGGGCACAGATACGCAGTATTTT
CAWSRGTDTQYF
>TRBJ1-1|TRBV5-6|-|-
TGTGCCAGCAGCTTTGGCCTGGGCGAAGCTTTCTTT
CASSFGLGEAFF
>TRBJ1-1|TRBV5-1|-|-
TGCGCCAGCAGCCAGATGGGGCAGGGCATGACTGAAGCTTTCTTT
CASSQMGQGMTEAFF
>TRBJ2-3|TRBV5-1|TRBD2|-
TGCGCCAGCAGCTTCGGGACTAGCGGGCGAAGCACAGATACGCAGTATTTT
CASSFGTSGRSTDTQYF
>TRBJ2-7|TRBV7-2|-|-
TGTGCCAGCAGCTTATCGGGGGTAGATCGCGAGCAGTACTTC
CASSLSGVDREQYF
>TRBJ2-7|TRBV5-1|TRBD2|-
TGCGCCAGCAGCCCCACCTTAGCAAGCGGGGGGGGGACCTACGAGCAGTACTTC
CASSPTLASGGGTYEQYF
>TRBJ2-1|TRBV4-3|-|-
TGCGCCAGCAGCCAAGCGGCGAGCGGATGGCAGTTCTTC
CASSQAASGWQFF
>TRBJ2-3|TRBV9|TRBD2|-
TGTGCCAGCAGCGTGGGGATTAGCGGGGGGGTCACAGATACGCAGTATTTT
CASSVGISGGVTDTQYF
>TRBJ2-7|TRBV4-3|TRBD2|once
TGCGCCAGCAGCCAAGATAGCGGGGGCCCAAACGAGCAGTACTTC
CASSQDSGGPNEQYF
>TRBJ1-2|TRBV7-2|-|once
TGTGCCAGCAGCCCCGCAGGGAGGAACTATGGCTACACCTTC
CASSPAGRNYGYTF
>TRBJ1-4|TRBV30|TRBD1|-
TGTGCCTGGGCCGCCGGACAGGCAACTAATGAAAAACTGTTTTTT
CAWAAGQATNEKLFF
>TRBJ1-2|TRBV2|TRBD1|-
TGTGCCAGCAGTGAATCAGGGGGCGGTGGCTACACCTTC
CASSESGGGGYTF
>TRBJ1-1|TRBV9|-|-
TGTGCCAGCAGCGTAGACGGGAACACTGAAGCTTTCTTT
CASSVDGNTEAFF
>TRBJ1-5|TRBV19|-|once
TGTGCCAGTAGACGCACCCCCGGGACATTGTATAGCAATCAGCCCCAGCATTTT
CASRRTPGTLYSNQPQHF
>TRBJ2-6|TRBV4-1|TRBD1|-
TGCGCCAGCAGTCAAGGGACAGGGGGGTCCTCCGGGGCCAACGTCCTGACTTTC
CASSQGTGGSSGANVLTF
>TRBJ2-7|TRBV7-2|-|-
TGTGCCAGCAGCTTAGGGTTTTCGGTGGGGAGCTCCTACGAGCAGTACTTC
CASSLGFSVGSSYEQYF
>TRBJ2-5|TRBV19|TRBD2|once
TGTGCCACCATGCGGGGGGCCCAAGAGACCCAGTACTTC
CATMRGAQETQYF
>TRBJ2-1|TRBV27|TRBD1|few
TGTGCCAGCACCCCGGATTCCGGGACTCTCACAGGGGGTGAGCAGTTCTTC
CASTPDSGTLTGGEQFF
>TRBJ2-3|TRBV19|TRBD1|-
TGTGCCAGTAGGCGGACAGGGTGGGGTTCAACAGATACGCAGTATTTT
CASRRTGWGSTDTQYF
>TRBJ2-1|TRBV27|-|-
TGTGCCAGCAGTTTGGGCAGGTACAATGAGCAGTTCTTC
CASSLGRYNEQFF
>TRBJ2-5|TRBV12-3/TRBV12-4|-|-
TGTGCCAGCAGTCGCGCATGGGAGACCCAGTACTTC
CASSRAWETQYF
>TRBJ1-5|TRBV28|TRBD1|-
TGTGCCAGCAGGGGACAGTACAATCAGCCCCAGCATTTT
CASRGQYNQPQHF
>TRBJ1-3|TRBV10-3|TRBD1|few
TGTGCCATCAGTGACCTCGGGACAGGTTCTGGAAACACCATATATTTT
CAISDLGTGSGNTIYF
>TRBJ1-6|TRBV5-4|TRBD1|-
TGTGCCAGCAGCGTCGACAGGGCCGCTCCCTCCCTCCACTTT
CASSVDRAAPSLHF
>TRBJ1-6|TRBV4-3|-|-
TGCGCCAGCAGCCAAGATCGGGATTATAATTCACCCCTCCACTTT
CASSQDRDYNSPLHF
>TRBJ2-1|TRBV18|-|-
TGTGCCAGCTCACCGCAACAACAGGGCGGCAATGAGCAGTTCTTC
CASSPQQQGGNEQFF
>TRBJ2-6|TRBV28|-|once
TGTGCCAGCAGTCGAGGGTCTTCTGGGGCCAACGTCCTGACTTTC
CASSRGSSGANVLTF
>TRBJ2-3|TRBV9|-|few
TGTGCCAGCAGCGATACAGGGTTTGGAGATACGCAGTATTTT
CASSDTGFGDTQYF
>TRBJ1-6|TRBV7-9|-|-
TGTGCCAGCAGACCGAGGACAAAGAGCTCCTATAATTCACCCCTCCACTTT
CASRPRTKSSYNSPLHF
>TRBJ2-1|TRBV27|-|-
TGTGCCAGCAGTGCCCTGAGCTCCTACAATGAGCAGTTCTTC
CASSALSSYNEQFF